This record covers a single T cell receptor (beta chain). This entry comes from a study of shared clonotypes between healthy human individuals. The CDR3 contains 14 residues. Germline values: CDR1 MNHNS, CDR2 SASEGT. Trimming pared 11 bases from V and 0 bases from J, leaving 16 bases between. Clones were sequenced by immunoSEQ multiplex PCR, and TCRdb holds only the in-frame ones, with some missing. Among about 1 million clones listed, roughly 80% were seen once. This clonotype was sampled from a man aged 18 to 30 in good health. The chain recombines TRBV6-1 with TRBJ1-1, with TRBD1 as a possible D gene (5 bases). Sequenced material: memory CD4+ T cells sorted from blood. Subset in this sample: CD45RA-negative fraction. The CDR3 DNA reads TGTGCCTCACGGGGGTGGGCTATGAACACTGAAGCTTTCTTT. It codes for CASRGWAMNTEAFF.